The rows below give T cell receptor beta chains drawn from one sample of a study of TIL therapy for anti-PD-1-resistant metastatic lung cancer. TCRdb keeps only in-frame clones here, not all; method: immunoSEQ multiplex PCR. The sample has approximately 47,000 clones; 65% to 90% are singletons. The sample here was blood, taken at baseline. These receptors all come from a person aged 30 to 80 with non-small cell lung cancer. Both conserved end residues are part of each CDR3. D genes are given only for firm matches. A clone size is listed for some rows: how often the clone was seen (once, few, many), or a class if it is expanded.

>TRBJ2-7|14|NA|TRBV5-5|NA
TGTGCCAGCAGCTCTGGCGCGGCTCTTAGCGAGCAGTACTTC
CASSSGAALSEQYF
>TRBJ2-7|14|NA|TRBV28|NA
TGTGCCAGCAGGGGGGTCTGGTCCTCCTACGAGCAGTACTTC
CASRGVWSSYEQYF
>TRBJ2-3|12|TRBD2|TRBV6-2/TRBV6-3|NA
TGTGCCAGCAGTCGGGACTACGGAGAGCAGTATTTT
CASSRDYGEQYF
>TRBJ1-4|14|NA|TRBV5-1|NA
TGCGCCAGCAGCTTACAGGGATGGGGTGAAAAACTGTTTTTT
CASSLQGWGEKLFF
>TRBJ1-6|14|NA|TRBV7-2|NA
TGTGCCAGCAGGGCCAGAGAGGGGAATTCACCCCTCCACTTT
CASRAREGNSPLHF
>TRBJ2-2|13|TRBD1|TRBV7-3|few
TGTGCCAGCAGCTCAGACCGGGACAGACCGCTGTTTTTT
CASSSDRDRPLFF
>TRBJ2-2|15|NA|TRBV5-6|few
TGTGCCAGCAGCTTGACCCTTGGAAGCGCCGGGGAGCTGTTTTTT
CASSLTLGSAGELFF
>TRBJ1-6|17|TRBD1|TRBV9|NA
TGTGCCAGCAGCGGACAGGGTGGGAACTCCTATAATTCACCCCTCCACTTT
CASSGQGGNSYNSPLHF
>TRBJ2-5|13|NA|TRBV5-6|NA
TGTGCCAGCAGCTTGGGGGACCAAGAGACCCAGTACTTC
CASSLGDQETQYF
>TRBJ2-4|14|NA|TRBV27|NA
TGTGCCAGCAGTTTATCTCCGACGGAAAACATTCAGTACTTC
CASSLSPTENIQYF
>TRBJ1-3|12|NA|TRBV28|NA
TGTGCCAGCAGTTTATCAGGCCACACCATATATTTT
CASSLSGHTIYF
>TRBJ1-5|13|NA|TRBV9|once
TGTGCCAGCAGCGTACGGGTTGACCAGCCCCAGCATTTT
CASSVRVDQPQHF
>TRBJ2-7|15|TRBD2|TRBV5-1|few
TGCGCCAGCAGCCCCGGGACTATCAGCTCCTACGAGCAGTACTTC
CASSPGTISSYEQYF
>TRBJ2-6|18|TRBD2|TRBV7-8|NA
TGTGCCAGCGACCGGGGGGGGTTTTCCGGAGCTGGGGCCAACGTCCTGACTTTC
CASDRGGFSGAGANVLTF
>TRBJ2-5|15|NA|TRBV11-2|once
TGTGCCAGCAGCTTAGATCGGGCCAGGAAAGAGACCCAGTACTTC
CASSLDRARKETQYF
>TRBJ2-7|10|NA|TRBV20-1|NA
TGCAGTGCGAGCTCGGGCGAGCAGTACTTC
CSASSGEQYF
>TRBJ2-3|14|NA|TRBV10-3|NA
TGTGCCATCAGTGATGGTCTACTCACAGATACGCAGTATTTT
CAISDGLLTDTQYF
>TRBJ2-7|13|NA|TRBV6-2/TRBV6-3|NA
TGTGCCAGCAGCCTCGCACCCAGCTACGAGCAGTACTTC
CASSLAPSYEQYF
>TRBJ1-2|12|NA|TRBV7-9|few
TGTGCCAGCAGCTCGGGAAACTATGGCTACACCTTC
CASSSGNYGYTF
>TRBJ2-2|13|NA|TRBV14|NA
TGTGCCAGCAGCCGACAGAACACCGGGGAGCTGTTTTTT
CASSRQNTGELFF
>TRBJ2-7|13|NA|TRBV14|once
TGTGCCAGCAGCCAGGAGGGCGTCTACGAGCAGTACTTC
CASSQEGVYEQYF
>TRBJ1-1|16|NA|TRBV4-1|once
TGCGCCAGCAGCCACCCCCCGACAGGTCTGAACACTGAAGCTTTCTTT
CASSHPPTGLNTEAFF
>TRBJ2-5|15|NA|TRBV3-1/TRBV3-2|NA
TGTGCCAGCAGCTCTAGCGTTAACCGACAAGAGACCCAGTACTTC
CASSSSVNRQETQYF
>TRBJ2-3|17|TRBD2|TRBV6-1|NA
TGTGCCAGCAGTGAAGTAGCGGGAGGGCCTAGCACAGATACGCAGTATTTT
CASSEVAGGPSTDTQYF
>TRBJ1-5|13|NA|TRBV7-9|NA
TGTGCCAGCAGCTTAACGCGGAATCAGCCCCAGCATTTT
CASSLTRNQPQHF
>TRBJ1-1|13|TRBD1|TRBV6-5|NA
TGTGCCAGCAGCCGGACAGGGAACACTGAAGCTTTCTTT
CASSRTGNTEAFF
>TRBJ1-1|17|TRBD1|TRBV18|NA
TGTGCCAGCTCACCGAGACCCAGTTTGACAGGGAGGACTGAAGCTTTCTTT
CASSPRPSLTGRTEAFF
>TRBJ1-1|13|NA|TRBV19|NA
TGTGCCAGTACTTCAGAGCAGGTTAATGAAGCTTTCTTT
CASTSEQVNEAFF
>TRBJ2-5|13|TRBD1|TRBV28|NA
TGTGCCAGCAGTACAGGGGGCCAAGAGACCCAGTACTTC
CASSTGGQETQYF
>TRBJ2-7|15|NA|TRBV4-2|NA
TGTGCCAGCAGCCAAGAAAGAGGGTCCGGGTACGAGCAGTACTTC
CASSQERGSGYEQYF
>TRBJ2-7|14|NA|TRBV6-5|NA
TGTGCCAGCAGTTACCAGAGTCAGGCGTACGAGCAGTACTTC
CASSYQSQAYEQYF
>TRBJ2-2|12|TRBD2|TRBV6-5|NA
TGTGCCAGCAGACGGGAGGCCGGGGAGCTGTTTTTT
CASRREAGELFF
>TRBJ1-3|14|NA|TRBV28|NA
TGTGCCAGCAGCCGTGGGGGGTCTGGAAACACCATATATTTT
CASSRGGSGNTIYF
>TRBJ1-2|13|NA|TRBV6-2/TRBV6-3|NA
TGTGCCAGCAGTTCCGAGACCTACTATGGCTACACCTTC
CASSSETYYGYTF
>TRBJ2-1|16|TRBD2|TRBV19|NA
TGTGCCAGTAGTATAGACCATAGCGGGGGGGCAAATGAGCAGTTCTTC
CASSIDHSGGANEQFF
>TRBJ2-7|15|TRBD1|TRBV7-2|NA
TGTGCCAGCAGCCCTGGACAGGGCCTCACCTACGAGCAGTACTTC
CASSPGQGLTYEQYF
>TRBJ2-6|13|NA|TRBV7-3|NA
TGTGCCAGCAGCTTAGCTGGGGCCAACGTCCTGACTTTC
CASSLAGANVLTF
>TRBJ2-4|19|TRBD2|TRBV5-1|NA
TGCGCCAGCAGGGGACTAGCGGGAGGCGGCATAGGAGCCAAAAACATTCAGTACTTC
CASRGLAGGGIGAKNIQYF
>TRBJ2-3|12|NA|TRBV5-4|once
TGTGCCAGCAGCCCCGGACCGAATACGCAGTATTTT
CASSPGPNTQYF
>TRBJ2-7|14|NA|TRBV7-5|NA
TGTGCCAGAAGCTTAGCCCGGGGGGGGTACGAGCAGTACTTC
CARSLARGGYEQYF
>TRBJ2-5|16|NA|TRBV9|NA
TGTGCCAGCAGCTTTTCCCCGGGACTGCCAGGAGAGACCCAGTACTTC
CASSFSPGLPGETQYF